The 26 T cell receptor beta chains reported below all come from one sample, sequenced in a study of blood T cell repertoires in COVID-19. Here immunoSEQ multiplex PCR was the method, and the copy in TCRdb shows in-frame clones only, minus some. The sample consists of approximately 110,000 clones, approximately 85% of them appearing once. Sequencing input: peripheral blood. The receptors originated from a man aged 35-49 years with acute or convalescent COVID-19.

V usage is TRBV7-2 and J usage is TRBJ2-5, with D perhaps matching TRBD1 (7 bases). Germline CDR1 SGHTA, CDR2 FQGNSA. This CDR3 comprises 14 residues. Trimming left V 3 bases short and J 5 bases short, with 13 bases between. CDR3 sequence: CASSFRGARETQYF. CDR3 in DNA: TGTGCCAGCAGCTTCAGGGGGGCTCGTGAGACCCAGTACTTC.

The rearrangement links TRBV7-2 to TRBJ2-1, with 15 positions matching TRBD2. With V trimmed by 0 bases and J by 4 bases, 4 bases remained unmatched. CDR3 size: 18 residues. Germline V lookup: CDR1 SGHTA, CDR2 FQGNSA. Written as DNA, the CDR3 is TGTGCCAGCAGCTTAGCTGGGACTAGCGGGGGGAAGTACAATGAGCAGTTCTTC. Its protein is CASSLAGTSGGKYNEQFF.

The chain uses TRBV20-1 and TRBJ2-1; no definite D call. With 1 base removed from V and 11 bases from J, the gap between germline ends came to 6 bases. Germline V gene lookup returns CDR1 DFQATT and CDR2 SNEGSKA (reference sequence). The CDR3 is made up of 10 amino acids. This chain's CDR3 is CSARAEQQFF. CDR3 bases: TGCAGTGCTAGAGCCGAGCAGCAGTTCTTC.

This chain uses TRBV3-1 (or the pseudogene TRBV3-2) with TRBJ1-2; a weak D match, TRBD1 (5 bases). CDR3 length: 15 amino acids. The V gene lost 4 bases and the J gene lost 3 bases, with 15 bases spanning the gap. The germline gives CDR1 LGHDT, CDR2 YNNKEL (reference sequence). The CDR3 protein is CASSLRPGVDYGYTF. CDR3 nucleotide sequence: TGTGCCAGCAGCCTGCGACCGGGGGTGGACTATGGCTACACCTTC.

The chain has TRBV18 and TRBJ1-1, with D tentatively TRBD1 (6 bases). This CDR3 is 15 amino acids long. From germline, CDR1 is KGHSH and CDR2 LQKENI. V was cut by 8 bases and J by 5 bases, with 21 bases left in between. The CDR3 region is CASRKEMGARTEAFF. The CDR3 bases are TGTGCCAGCCGAAAGGAAATGGGGGCGCGAACTGAAGCTTTCTTT.

J is TRBJ2-3 and V is TRBV19, with a possible D match to TRBD2 (6 bases). V lost 8 bases to trimming and J lost 1 base, with 10 bases between them. The CDR3 runs to 13 residues. Germline V gene data show CDR1 as LNHDA and CDR2 as SQIVND (reference sequence). The chain's CDR3 is CASRPGGTDTQYF. The DNA of the CDR3 is TGTGCCAGTCGACCGGGGGGCACAGATACGCAGTATTTT.

The chain joins TRBV12-3 or TRBV12-4 to TRBJ1-5, with D maybe TRBD1 (6 bases). CDR3 length equals 13 residues. Trimming pared 6 bases from V and 4 bases from J, leaving 10 bases between. The CDR3 loop reads CASSPGQNQPQHF. The CDR3 DNA sequence: TGTGCCAGCAGCCCCGGACAGAATCAGCCCCAGCATTTT.

This rearrangement joins TRBV28 to TRBJ2-1, with 7 bases matching TRBD1. The CDR3 totals 19 residues. Trimming at V came to 4 bases and at J to 5 bases, leaving 20 bases not matched to a gene. The germline gives CDR1 MDHEN, CDR2 SYDVKM. The CDR3 nucleotides are TGTGCCAGCAGTTCGGTCTTCGATGGTTACAGGGGAACACACAATGAGCAGTTCTTC. This encodes CASSSVFDGYRGTHNEQFF.

The V and J genes are TRBV4-2 and TRBJ2-3, with a tentative D call TRBD2 (5 bases). Trimming pared 1 base from V and 0 bases from J, leaving 8 bases between. This CDR3 has 15 residues. Germline loops: CDR1 LGHNA, CDR2 YNFKEQ. For the CDR3, the DNA is TGTGCCAGCAGCCAAGGCCGGGGTAGCACAGATACGCAGTATTTT. Residues: CASSQGRGSTDTQYF.

The chain recombines TRBV19 with TRBJ1-5, with D tentatively TRBD1 (5 bases). This CDR3 has 13 amino acids. The germline V gene has CDR1 LNHDA and CDR2 SQIVND (reference sequence). V shed 4 bases and J shed 8 bases, with 12 bases lying between them. CDR3 sequence: CASSTQGQEPQHF. For the CDR3, the DNA is TGTGCCAGTAGTACCCAGGGTCAGGAGCCCCAGCATTTT. The variable domain in full, with the rest retrieved from reference TRBV19 and TRBJ1-5, is DGGITQSPKYLFRKEGQNVTLSCEQNLNHDAMYWYRQDPGQGLRLIYYSQIVNDFQKGDIAEGYSVSREKKESFPLTVTSAQKNPTAFYLCASSTQGQEPQHFGDGTRLSIL.

The chain carries TRBV3-1 (or the pseudogene TRBV3-2) and TRBJ2-1; 9 nucleotides align to TRBD2. There are 15 residues in the CDR3. The trim removed 7 bases at V and 4 bases at J, leaving 8 bases unmatched. The germline CDR1 and CDR2 sequences are LGHDT and YNNKEL (reference sequence). Here the CDR3 reads CASTRTSGLYNEQFF. The CDR3 DNA follows: TGTGCCAGCACCCGAACTAGCGGGTTATACAATGAGCAGTTCTTC.

This chain links TRBV14 with TRBJ2-4; D may be TRBD2 (6 bases). Germline V gives CDR1 SGHDN, CDR2 FVKESK. Trimming left V 3 bases short and J 8 bases short, with 17 bases between. The CDR3 runs to 15 residues. For the CDR3, the DNA is TGTGCCAGCAGCCACGGGTGGAGGGGAGCCGACATTCAGTACTTC. This codes for CASSHGWRGADIQYF.

J is TRBJ1-5 and V is TRBV18, with 7 bases matching TRBD1. This CDR3 region has 16 residues. V gave up 3 bases and J gave up 0 bases; unmatched junction bases: 5. Germline V gene lookup returns CDR1 KGHSH and CDR2 LQKENI. As DNA, the CDR3 is TGTGCCAGCTCACCCTCGGGGACAGTTAGCAATCAGCCCCAGCATTTT. Its translation is CASSPSGTVSNQPQHF.

This clone showed up just once. This sequence joins TRBV7-8 and TRBJ2-1; 13 bases align to TRBD2. CDR1 SGHVS and CDR2 FQNEAQ come from the germline V gene. The CDR3 covers 17 residues. The ends lost 7 bases at V and 3 bases at J; junction bases unmatched: 9. Written as DNA, the CDR3 is TGTGCCAGCACCGTGACTAGCGGGAGGATCAGCTACAATGAGCAGTTCTTC. Its protein is CASTVTSGRISYNEQFF.

The V call is TRBV24-1, the J call TRBJ2-3; unclear D gene. V lost 8 bases, J lost 0 bases, and 8 bases lay in between. The V gene's germline CDR1 is KGHDR and CDR2 SFDVKD. The CDR3 has 13 amino acids. In nucleotides, the CDR3 is TGTGCCACCACAACAGACAGCACAGATACGCAGTATTTT. It codes for CATTTDSTDTQYF.

The chain is built from TRBV7-9 and TRBJ2-1; 8 bases agree with TRBD1. J was trimmed by 5 bases and V by 5 bases; bases with no gene match: 8. Per the germline V gene, CDR1 is SEHNR and CDR2 is FQNEAQ (reference sequence). This CDR3 contains 15 residues. The CDR3 sequence is CASSPWTGWDNEQFF. The CDR3 DNA reads as TGTGCCAGCAGCCCCTGGACAGGGTGGGACAATGAGCAGTTCTTC.

The chain joins TRBV27 to TRBJ2-1; 7 bases line up with TRBD1. Germline V gene sequence: CDR1 MNHEY, CDR2 SMNVEV (reference sequence). This CDR3 comprises 17 residues. Trimming removed 6 bases from V and 0 bases from J; junction bases left unmatched: 11. In nucleotides, the CDR3 is TGTGCCAGCAGAGTTTCGAAGGGGGCGAGCTCCTACAATGAGCAGTTCTTC. As protein: CASRVSKGASSYNEQFF.

The V gene is TRBV9, the J gene TRBJ1-2; TRBD1 matches at 11 bases. CDR3 length: 15 residues. The V and J ends lost 5 bases and 4 bases, in that order; junction bases with no gene match: 7. In germline, CDR1 is SGDLS, CDR2 YYNGEE. The CDR3 protein is CASRGTGGSVYGYTF. In nucleotides, the CDR3 is TGTGCCAGCAGGGGGACAGGGGGTTCGGTCTATGGCTACACCTTC.

The chain links TRBV6-1 to TRBJ2-7, with 11 positions matching TRBD2. With 4 bases clipped from V and 1 base from J, the junction kept 6 bases outside the gene matches. There are 16 residues in the CDR3. Germline V gene data show CDR1 as MNHNS and CDR2 as SASEGT. CDR3 DNA: TGTGCCAGCAGTGGACTAGCGGGGTCCATATCCTACGAGCAGTACTTC. Translated: CASSGLAGSISYEQYF.

This clone was observed once. The gene calls are TRBV29-1 and TRBJ2-1; 14 bases map to TRBD2. CDR1 is SQVTM and CDR2 is ANQGSEA in the germline V gene. This CDR3 has 14 residues. V lost 6 bases, J lost 6 bases, and 4 bases stayed unmatched. CDR3 coding DNA: TGCAGCGTGTCTGGACTAGCGGGAGGCAATGAGCAGTTCTTC. It translates to CSVSGLAGGNEQFF.

V usage is TRBV30 and J usage is TRBJ2-5, with D uncertain. Germline loops: CDR1 GTSNPN, CDR2 SVGIG (reference sequence). This CDR3 comprises 13 residues. V was shortened by 2 bases and J by 1 base, with 8 bases between the two germline ends. CDR3 protein: CAWSLQTQETQYF. The DNA of the CDR3 is TGTGCCTGGAGTTTACAAACCCAAGAGACCCAGTACTTC. The full variable domain, with the rest looked up from reference TRBV30 and TRBJ2-5, is SQTIHQWPATLVQPVGSPLSLECTVEGTSNPNLYWYRQAAGRGLQLLFYSVGIGQISSEVPQNLSASRPQDRQFILSSKKLLLSDSGFYLCAWSLQTQETQYFGPGTRLLVL.

V usage is TRBV7-2 and J usage is TRBJ2-3; the D is unclear. Trimming took 1 base from V and 4 from J, leaving 9 bases between them. The germline gives CDR1 SGHTA, CDR2 FQGNSA. There are 14 residues in the CDR3. CDR3 sequence: CASSLVNSPDTQYF. The CDR3 region has the DNA TGTGCCAGCAGCTTAGTAAATAGCCCAGATACGCAGTATTTT.

The chain recombines TRBV12-3 or TRBV12-4 with TRBJ2-3, with TRBD2 identical over 13 bases. This CDR3 region has 13 residues. The trim removed 3 bases at V and 12 bases at J, leaving 3 bases unmatched. The CDR3 protein is CASSFGLAGAQYF. DNA of the CDR3: TGTGCCAGCAGTTTCGGACTAGCGGGGGCTCAGTATTTT.

This clone was detected only a few times. Here the CDR3 reads CASSAQGVGGNQPQHF. In nucleotides, the CDR3 is TGTGCCAGCAGTGCACAGGGTGTGGGAGGCAATCAGCCCCAGCATTTT. This sequence joins TRBV6-2 or TRBV6-3 and TRBJ1-5; D is possibly TRBD1 (6 bases). V was pared by 5 bases and J by 2 bases, with 16 bases between. Germline-derived CDR1 and CDR2 are MNHEY and SVGEGT. CDR3 size: 16 residues.

The chain employs TRBV11-3 and TRBJ2-2, with 9 bases identical to TRBD1. Germline CDR1 SGHNT, CDR2 YENEEA. There are 16 residues in the CDR3. With 4 bases clipped from V and 7 bases from J, the junction kept 10 bases outside the gene matches. CDR3 region: CASSSWDREGNGELFF. The CDR3 region has the DNA TGTGCCAGCAGCTCATGGGACAGGGAAGGGAACGGGGAGCTGTTTTTT.

The chain recombines TRBV5-1 with TRBJ2-7; 8 bases match TRBD2. The CDR3 is 13 residues long. CDR1 SGHRS and CDR2 YFSETQ come from the germline V gene. V shed 1 base and J 6 bases; nucleotides not matched to a gene: 3. In nucleotides, the CDR3 is TGCGCCAGCAGCTTGCCCCTAGCGGGCGAGCAGTACTTC. Translated: CASSLPLAGEQYF.